A selection of T cell receptor beta chains follows, all from one sample in a study of follicular helper T cells after annual influenza vaccination. Profiling relied on immunoSEQ multiplex PCR, and the TCRdb table lists in-frame clones only, not all of them. The repertoire holds approximately 3,000 clones, with roughly 80% as singletons. Specimen: CXCR5+ CD38- circulating T follicular helper cells from blood, collected 7 days after influenza vaccination. The receptors stem from an adult who received the influenza vaccine. CDR3s leave out the opening cysteine and the closing phenylalanine or tryptophan. Fields, in order: CDR3 protein, J gene, V gene.

ASSEGYGYT TRBJ1-2 TRBV5-6
ASWRNSAEDTQY TRBJ2-3 TRBV18
ASSSGGTAEAF TRBJ1-1 TRBV5-1
ASSFRLGTEAF TRBJ1-1 TRBV19
ASSLRPGLYEQY TRBJ2-7 TRBV11-2
ASSQSRTRATDTQY TRBJ2-3 TRBV4-3
ASSDKLGGTGELF TRBJ2-2 TRBV6-4
ASSPPGGVSTQY TRBJ2-3 TRBV6-5
ASSKGQLGGYT TRBJ1-2 TRBV7-2
ATSRGAGADQPQH TRBJ1-5 TRBV15
ASSLGQGNPPLH TRBJ1-6 TRBV5-8
SAKDRERIT TRBJ1-2 TRBV20-1
ASSLTTGVHTEAF TRBJ1-1 TRBV5-1
ASSLSGTGYIGELF TRBJ2-2 TRBV27
ASSAGVRNTEAF TRBJ1-1 TRBV7-6
ATSRGQGGFSLSEKLF TRBJ1-4 TRBV15
ASSLVQGGGNEQF TRBJ2-1 TRBV7-2
ASSVQGSGYGYT TRBJ1-2 TRBV9
ASSIDLWGLSGGGQY TRBJ2-3 TRBV19
ASSASISNQPQH TRBJ1-5 TRBV2
VSDRGHEQY TRBJ2-7 TRBV7-5
ASTGGNQPQH TRBJ1-5 TRBV6-1
ASSQEDRGRGYT TRBJ1-2 TRBV18
ASSLGGATYEQY TRBJ2-7 TRBV5-4
ASSSGDGSYNEQF TRBJ2-1 TRBV5-1